The subject of this entry is one TCR beta chain. The V and J ends lost 4 bases and 0 bases respectively, with 8 bases between them. The CDR3 runs 14 residues. The germline CDR1 and CDR2 sequences are KGHSH and LQKENI. This sample stems from a study of blood T cell repertoires in COVID-19. The table came from immunoSEQ multiplex PCR; TCRdb's copy has only in-frame clones and leaves some out. This sample has fewer than 65,000 clones, with roughly 90% found just once. Sequencing used peripheral blood. The rearrangement joins TRBV18 to TRBJ2-3, with TRBD1 as a possible D gene (6 bases). The receptor comes from a man in his fifties with acute or convalescent COVID-19. Written as DNA, the CDR3 is TGTGCCAGCTCACAGACAGGTAGCACAGATACGCAGTATTTT. Its protein product is CASSQTGSTDTQYF.